Below are 15 T cell receptor beta chains sequenced from a single sample in a study of shared T cell receptors in the human thymus. Clones were sequenced by immunoSEQ multiplex PCR, and TCRdb holds only the in-frame ones, with some missing. The table includes 500,000 to 550,000 clones, around 82% detected once. The sample was also linked to a second study, of human thymus T cells.

The sequencing input was thymocytes. These receptors were taken from a boy under three years old with a congenital heart defect.

In the case of this clone: Other DNA sequences in this specimen translate into the identical CDR3. The genes are TRBV18 and TRBJ2-7; weak D call: TRBD2 (5 bases). V was shortened by 3 bases and J by 3 bases, with 9 bases between the two germline ends. Germline loops: CDR1 KGHSH, CDR2 LQKENI. The CDR3 length is 13 residues. CDR3: CASSPPSSYEQYF. DNA of the CDR3: TGTGCCAGCTCACCGCCTAGCAGCTACGAGCAGTACTTC. Based on the CDR3 plus reference TRBV18 and TRBJ2-7, the full variable domain is NAGVMQNPRHLVRRRGQEARLRCSPMKGHSHVYWYRQLPEEGLKFMVYLQKENIIDESGMPKERFSAEFPKEGPSILRIQQVVRGDSAAYFCASSPPSSYEQYFGPGTRLTVT.

V is TRBV5-1 and J is TRBJ2-3; 9 bases line up with TRBD2. The J segment lost 5 bases and the V segment lost 0 bases, leaving 7 bases of the junction unmatched. Per germline, CDR1 SGHRS and CDR2 YFSETQ. This CDR3 contains 16 residues. The CDR3 DNA follows: TGCGCCAGCAGCTTGGGAGGGCGGGAGGGAAGAGATACGCAGTATTTT. It is translated as CASSLGGREGRDTQYF.

The rearrangement links TRBV28 to TRBJ2-7, with D possibly matching TRBD1 (6 bases). The CDR3 has 18 residues. Trimming left V 6 bases short and J 2 bases short, with 26 bases between. CDR1 MDHEN and CDR2 SYDVKM come from the germline V gene. This CDR3 is CASRGNPGHSTLTYEQYF. The CDR3 DNA reads TGTGCCAGCAGGGGAAATCCGGGACACTCTACCCTCACCTACGAGCAGTACTTC.

The chain combines TRBV11-3 with TRBJ2-5, with 7 bases aligning to TRBD1. CDR1 and CDR2 from the germline V gene are SGHNT and YENEEA. The CDR3 spans 17 residues. V was clipped by 0 bases and J by 1 base; unmatched bases: 8. CDR3 sequence: CASSLDLRDSPQETQYF. In nucleotides, the CDR3 is TGTGCCAGCAGCTTAGATCTAAGGGACAGCCCCCAAGAGACCCAGTACTTC.

CDR3 loop: CASSLAVTRSSYEQYF. Written as DNA, the CDR3 is TGTGCCAGCAGCCTGGCGGTGACACGAAGTTCCTACGAGCAGTACTTC. The chain carries TRBV5-5 and TRBJ2-7; no reliable D call. The length of the CDR3 is 16 residues. Deletions cut 4 bases from V and 1 base from J, with 18 bases between. CDR1 and CDR2 from the germline V gene are SGHKS and YYEKEE (reference sequence).

The rearrangement links TRBV5-4 to TRBJ1-2; TRBD1 matches at 7 bases. V was clipped by 3 bases and J by 1 base; unmatched bases: 3. Germline V gene lookup returns CDR1 SGHNT and CDR2 YYREEE (reference sequence). The CDR3 contains 14 residues. CDR3 nucleotides: TGTGCCAGCAGCTGGGACAGCAATAACTATGGCTACACCTTC. Translated, it gives CASSWDSNNYGYTF.

The chain couples TRBV28 to TRBJ2-1; 14 positions agree with TRBD2. The CDR3 extends over 23 amino acids. The junction had 26 bases not matched to a gene; V was cut back by 5 bases and J by 5 bases. From germline, CDR1 is MDHEN and CDR2 SYDVKM. The DNA for the CDR3 is TGTGCCAGCAGTCCTTCCCCGACCCGACGGAGGGGGACTAGCGGGAGTTGGAACAATGAGCAGTTCTTC. As protein: CASSPSPTRRRGTSGSWNNEQFF.

The chain joins TRBV15 to TRBJ1-1, with 8 positions matching TRBD1. The CDR3 is 15 residues long. Germline V gene lookup returns CDR1 LNHNV and CDR2 YYDKDF (reference sequence). V shed 5 bases and J 1 base; nucleotides not matched to a gene: 6. CDR3 residues: CATSARQGKNTEAFF. CDR3 nucleotides: TGTGCCACCAGCGCTCGACAGGGGAAGAACACTGAAGCTTTCTTT.

The rearrangement uses TRBV30 and TRBJ2-1, with no clear D. The V gene lost 2 bases and the J gene lost 10 bases, with 18 bases spanning the gap. The CDR3 loop spans 14 amino acids. Germline CDR1 and CDR2: GTSNPN and SVGIG (reference sequence). DNA for the CDR3: TGTGCCTGGAGTAAAGCGAGAGCTACAAAGGAGCAGTTCTTC. This codes for CAWSKARATKEQFF.

The J gene is TRBJ1-2, the V gene TRBV5-8; 7 bases map to TRBD1. The CDR3 contains 14 residues. V lost 4 bases to trimming and J lost 4 bases; unmatched junction nucleotides: 7. Germline CDR1 reads SGHTS; CDR2 reads YDEGEE. As DNA, the CDR3 is TGTGCCAGCAGCACGAGACAGGGCACCTATGGCTACACCTTC. Amino acids: CASSTRQGTYGYTF.

This clone was detected only once. The CDR3 protein is CASSEAETSGLARLRFYNEQFF. CDR3 nucleotide sequence: TGTGCCAGCAGTGAAGCCGAGACTAGCGGGCTAGCGAGGTTACGTTTCTACAATGAGCAGTTCTTC. The chain recombines TRBV2 with TRBJ2-1; 10 bases line up with TRBD2. The germline V gene has CDR1 SNHLY and CDR2 FYNNEI. This CDR3 comprises 22 residues. Trimming cost V 0 bases and J 3 bases; bases outside gene matches: 20.

The genes are TRBV9 and TRBJ1-2; 9 bases agree with TRBD1. The CDR3 loop spans 17 amino acids. CDR1 and CDR2 from the germline V gene are SGDLS and YYNGEE. Trimming took 4 bases from V and 4 from J; bases not matched to a gene: 14. The CDR3 loop is CASSWRDRANYRYGYTF. The CDR3 DNA reads TGTGCCAGCAGCTGGAGGGACAGGGCAAATTATCGCTATGGCTACACCTTC. The whole variable domain, remainder taken from reference TRBV9 and TRBJ1-2, is DSGVTQTPKHLITATGQRVTLRCSPRSGDLSVYWYQQSLDQGLQFLIQYYNGEERAKGNILERFSAQQFPDLHSELNLSSLELGDSALYFCASSWRDRANYRYGYTFGSGTRLTVV.

This CDR3 reads CASKGTASATNEKLFF. The CDR3 region has the DNA TGTGCCAGCAAAGGGACAGCATCCGCAACTAATGAAAAACTGTTTTTT. The genes are TRBV5-6 and TRBJ1-4; 7 nucleotides agree with TRBD1. The CDR3 is 16 residues long. Germline lookup yields CDR1 SGHDT and CDR2 YYEEEE. Germline trimming cut 6 bases from V and 0 bases from J; bases unmatched to any gene: 8.

The chain employs TRBV9 and TRBJ2-7, with 10 bases fitting TRBD2. V shed 7 bases and J 1 base; nucleotides not matched to a gene: 11. This CDR3 has 16 amino acids. Germline V gene data show CDR1 as SGDLS and CDR2 as YYNGEE. CDR3 nucleotides: TGTGCCAGCGACCTTCCCGGGACTAGCGTGTCCTACGAGCAGTACTTC. As protein: CASDLPGTSVSYEQYF.

V gene TRBV19 combines with J gene TRBJ2-7; 11 bases are shared with TRBD2. The CDR3 length is 18 residues. The V segment lost 7 bases and the J segment 3 bases; nucleotides outside the gene matches: 17. Per germline, CDR1 LNHDA and CDR2 SQIVND (reference sequence). CDR3: CASTAGTGGLAGFYEQYF. The CDR3 nucleotides read TGTGCCAGTACCGCCGGGACAGGAGGACTAGCGGGTTTCTACGAGCAGTACTTC.